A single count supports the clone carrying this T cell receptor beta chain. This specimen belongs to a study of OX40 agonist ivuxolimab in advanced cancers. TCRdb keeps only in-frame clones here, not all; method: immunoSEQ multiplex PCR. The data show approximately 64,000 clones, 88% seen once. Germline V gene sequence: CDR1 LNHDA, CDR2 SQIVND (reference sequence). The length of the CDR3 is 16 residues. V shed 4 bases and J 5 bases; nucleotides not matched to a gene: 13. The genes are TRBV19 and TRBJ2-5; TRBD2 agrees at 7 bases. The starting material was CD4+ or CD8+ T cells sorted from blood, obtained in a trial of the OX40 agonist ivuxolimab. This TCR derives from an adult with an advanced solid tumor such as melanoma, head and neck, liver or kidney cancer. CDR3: CASSSPRDYQGETQYF. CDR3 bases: TGTGCCAGTAGTAGCCCCCGGGACTACCAAGGGGAGACCCAGTACTTC.